Following are 21 T cell receptor delta chains from one sample sequenced in a study of γδ T cells in repeated Plasmodium falciparum infection. Vgamma9/Vdelta2+ and Vdelta2-negative gammadelta T cells were flow-sorted from PBMC for bulk sequencing. TCRdb fed the multiplex PCR reads into CATT to redo clone calling. The data show 45,000 to 70,000 delta-chain clones, 1.5% to 2% seen once. The specimen was gamma-delta T cells from blood. These receptors all stem from a pool of human donors (malaria-infected and uninfected, not separated).

In its sample, this clone was seen a few times. This DNA's translation differs at residue 9 from TCRdb's protein, which comes from a much larger clone; a read error is likely, and the protein shown is translated from the DNA. The rearrangement links TRDV1 to TRDJ1; 13 bases match TRDD3. The J gene, missing from TCRdb, was assigned here through DNA to germline matching. There are 21 residues in the CDR3. Trimming cost V 4 bases and J 3 bases; bases outside gene matches: 20. CDR1 TSWWSYY and CDR2 QGS come from the germline V gene. In DNA form, the CDR3 reads TGTGCTCTTGGGGCCCCTTCCTACGCATCCCTACTGGGGGATACGGCCGATAAACTCATCTTT. It translates to CALGAPSYASLLGDTADKLIF.

This clone was seen at least ten times. One base separates it from a far larger clone, so it is likely a read error. Other DNA sequences in this sample translate to the same CDR3. The chain is built from TRDV1 and TRDJ1; 10 positions agree with TRDD3. There are 18 residues in the CDR3. Germline V gene sequence: CDR1 TSWWSYY, CDR2 QGS. The J segment lost 1 base and the V segment lost 5 bases, leaving 13 bases of the junction unmatched. The CDR3 sequence is CALGLPTGDTRRTDKLIF. The CDR3 DNA is TGTGCTCTTGGGCTCCCTACGGGGGATACGCGCCGCACCGATAAACTCATCTTT.

In its sample, this clone was seen many times. It may be a read error: a sequence one base away is much more abundant. The rearrangement links TRAV38-2/DV8 to TRDJ1; D may match TRDD2 or TRDD3 (8 bases each). The V end was cut by 2 bases, the J end by 0 bases, with 29 bases between. The CDR3 consists of 21 residues. Germline V CDR1 and CDR2: TSESDYY, QEAYKQQN. This CDR3 is CAYRRVFLRGGGSYYTDKLIF. CDR3 coding DNA: TGTGCTTATAGGAGGGTCTTCCTACGGGGTGGGGGATCCTACTACACCGATAAACTCATCTTT.

The rearrangement uses TRDV1 and TRDJ1; 9 nucleotides agree with TRDD3. TCRdb carries no J gene annotation; the J gene was assigned here by matching the DNA with germline. The CDR3 runs 18 residues. The germline CDR1 and CDR2 sequences are TSWWSYY and QGS. J was trimmed by 0 bases and V by 4 bases; bases with no gene match: 12. CDR3 nucleotide sequence: TGTGCTCTTGGGGGCACCTTCGTCTGGGGGATGTACACCGATAAACTCATCTTT. This sequence encodes CALGGTFVWGMYTDKLIF.

This clone has a handful of counts. The translation of this DNA and the TCRdb protein of a much larger clone differ at residue 19, probably owing to a read error; the protein shown here is translated from the DNA. The chain joins TRDV1 to TRDJ1; 11 nucleotides line up with TRDD3. In the absence of a J gene in TCRdb, the DNA was matched to germline to assign it here. The CDR3 sequence is 27 residues long. Germline-derived CDR1 and CDR2 are TSWWSYY and QGS. The CDR3 sequence is CALGENDSYPFWGIPHALAPDTDKLIF. The CDR3 DNA sequence: TGTGCTCTTGGGGAAAACGATTCCTACCCGTTCTGGGGGATACCTCATGCCCTAGCCCCCGACACCGACAAACTCATCTTT.

On this clone itself: A far more abundant clone sits one base away, making this likely a read error. The same CDR3 can be traced to other DNA sequences in this sample. The chain recombines TRDV2 with TRDJ1; 8 bases match TRDD3. Losses at the gene ends were 3 bases for V and 0 bases for J; bases not matched to a gene: 20. The CDR3 has 20 amino acids. The germline V gene has CDR1 GEAIGNYY and CDR2 EKD. The CDR3, as DNA: TGTGCCTGTGACGCAGAAGGGGGACTGTACTGGGGGTCCTACACCGATAAACTCATCTTT. Translating it yields CACDAEGGLYWGSYTDKLIF.

This clone was recorded a few times. TCRdb shows a much larger clone's protein in place of this DNA's translation, and the two differ at residue 17, likely through a read error; the protein shown is translated from the DNA. The chain employs TRDV1 and TRDJ1; maybe TRDD2 (7 bases). The germline V gene encodes CDR1 TSWWSYY and CDR2 QGS. The CDR3 consists of 19 residues. CDR3 DNA: TGTGCTCTTGGGGAACTGCTTCCTATAGATACGTGGGAGGCCTCTAAACACATCTTT. The encoded protein is CALGELLPIDTWEASKHIF.

This clone was detected many times. The chain recombines TRDV1 with TRDJ1, with a possible D match to TRDD2 (6 bases). Germline V lookup: CDR1 TSWWSYY, CDR2 QGS. Trimming removed 5 bases from V and 0 bases from J, with 28 bases in between. The CDR3 is 20 amino acids. The CDR3 loop is CALGWPSRALVDCNTDKLIF. In DNA, the CDR3 is TGTGCTCTTGGGTGGCCTTCCCGGGCCCTGGTGGATTGTAACACCGATAAACTCATCTTT.

As to this clone: The protein held in TCRdb is that of a much larger clone and does not match this DNA's translation at residue 3, likely because of a read error; the protein shown is translated from the DNA. The J gene is TRDJ1, the V gene TRDV1; D is uncertain. Germline loops: CDR1 TSWWSYY, CDR2 QGS. V gave up 10 bases and J gave up 0 bases, with 24 bases separating them. This CDR3 region has 17 residues. The CDR3 DNA reads as TGTGCTCCCCGGTGGGTGTCCACGAAAAAGTACACCGATAAACTCATCTTT. This encodes CAPRWVSTKKYTDKLIF.

The J gene is TRDJ1, while no V gene call was made; the table's D call TRDD3 went unverified against the DNA. This CDR3 comprises 27 residues. CDR3 coding DNA: TGTGCTCTTGGGGAACGGGTTGGTCGTCTCTACCCCGCCGTTACTGGGGGATATGTACCACACACCGATAAACTCATCTTT. It yields the protein CALGERVGRLYPAVTGGYVPHTDKLIF.

This clone has a count of ten or more. The protein TCRdb lists belongs to a much larger clone and differs from this DNA's translation at residue 12, which points to a read error; the protein shown is made from the DNA. The chain carries TRDV1 and TRDJ1, with D uncertain. CDR3 size: 22 residues. V shed 1 base and J shed 1 base, with 31 bases lying between them. Germline loops: CDR1 TSWWSYY, CDR2 QGS. For the CDR3, the DNA is TGTGCTCTTGGGGAACCCGGTCCCTTTTGCCGTGCGGTGGCCGGGTGCACCGATAAACTCATCTTT. Translating it yields CALGEPGPFCRAVAGCTDKLIF.

A word on this clone: The TCRdb protein comes from a much larger clone and disagrees with this DNA's translation at residue 5, likely due to a read error; the protein given here is derived from the DNA. This rearrangement joins TRDV1 to TRDJ1; 12 positions agree with TRDD3. The J gene, absent from TCRdb, was called here by matching the DNA to germline. After removal of 4 bases from V and 1 base from J, the junction contained 28 bases not matched to a gene. The germline V gene encodes CDR1 TSWWSYY and CDR2 QGS. The CDR3 totals 24 residues. As DNA, the CDR3 is TGTGCTCTTGGGGGGCGGATCTTCCCGATAGTATTTAGCTGGGGGATACGGGGCACCGATAAACTCATCTTT. It encodes CALGGRIFPIVFSWGIRGTDKLIF.

The chain links TRDV2 to TRDJ1; TRDD3 matches 13 bases. TCRdb carries no J gene annotation; the J gene was assigned here by matching the DNA with germline. The V gene end was trimmed by 0 bases and the J gene end by 1 base; junction bases not matched to a gene: 16. The CDR3 totals 21 residues. Germline-derived CDR1 and CDR2 are GEAIGNYY and EKD. Written as DNA, the CDR3 is TGTGCCTGTGACACCGAAGACAGGTTGACTGGGGGATACGGAAGCACCGATAAACTCATCTTT. As protein: CACDTEDRLTGGYGSTDKLIF.

This clone was recorded many times. This DNA's translation and the protein TCRdb lists, from a much larger clone, do not match at residue 15, likely due to a read error; the protein shown is translated from the DNA. J is TRDJ1 and V is TRDV2; 11 bases fit TRDD3. TCRdb records no J gene; here it was assigned by comparing the DNA to germline. After removal of 6 bases from V and 3 bases from J, the junction contained 23 bases not matched to a gene. CDR3 length equals 20 residues. The V gene's germline CDR1 is GEAIGNYY and CDR2 EKD. The CDR3 DNA is TGTGCCTGTTCGCCAAACCTTCCTACAAGGATTGGGGGATACGCCGATAAACTCATCTTT. It specifies CACSPNLPTRIGGYADKLIF.

This clone has ten or more counts. TCRdb's entry gives the protein of a much larger clone, which mismatches this DNA's translation at residue 15, likely from a read error; the protein reported here is translated from the DNA. The chain couples TRDV1 to TRDJ1; 7 nucleotides agree with TRDD3. CDR3 length: 19 amino acids. CDR1 and CDR2 (germline): TSWWSYY, QGS. After removal of 4 bases from V and 7 bases from J, the junction contained 24 bases not matched to a gene. CDR3 loop: CALGVPIPGRGMRSGKLIF. The CDR3 nucleotides read TGTGCTCTTGGGGTACCAATTCCTGGGCGGGGGATGAGAAGCGGTAAACTCATCTTT.

This clone appeared a few times. TCRdb has a much larger clone's protein, which differs at residues 7 and 15 from the translation of this DNA, likely because of a read error; what is shown is the protein translated from the DNA. The chain has TRDV1 and TRDJ1; TRDD3 matches at 13 bases. Germline V gene sequence: CDR1 TSWWSYY, CDR2 QGS. The CDR3 totals 21 residues. The V and J ends lost 9 bases and 0 bases, in that order; junction bases with no gene match: 22. The CDR3 DNA reads TGTGCTCTGCAGTCGGGGTCTCCGTTTACTGGGGGATACGCGCACACCGATAAACTCATCTTT. Protein sequence: CALQSGSPFTGGYAHTDKLIF.

This clone was seen a handful of times. A read error likely explains why the TCRdb protein, taken from a much larger clone, differs from this DNA's translation at residue 6; the protein shown is translated from the DNA. V and J are TRDV1 and TRDJ1; 12 bases map to TRDD3. TCRdb is silent on the J gene; assignment here came from matching the DNA to germline. There are 16 residues in the CDR3. Germline CDR1 TSWWSYY, CDR2 QGS. Unmatched junction bases numbered 8, after V lost 5 bases and J lost 4 bases. The CDR3 sequence is CALGNDWGIHVDKLIF. CDR3 bases: TGTGCTCTTGGGAATGACTGGGGGATACACGTCGATAAACTCATCTTT.

This clone showed up many times. This sequence joins TRDV1 and TRDJ1; TRDD3 agrees at 10 bases. The CDR3 consists of 20 residues. V lost 0 bases to trimming and J lost 4 bases; unmatched junction nucleotides: 17. Germline assignment: CDR1 TSWWSYY and CDR2 QGS. CDR3 amino acids: CALGELVPKWGIPSVDKLIF. The CDR3 DNA sequence: TGTGCTCTTGGGGAACTAGTTCCGAAATGGGGGATACCATCGGTCGATAAACTCATCTTT.

This clone came up many times. This DNA's translation differs at residue 9 from TCRdb's protein, which comes from a much larger clone; a read error is likely, and the protein shown is translated from the DNA. The J gene is TRDJ1, the V gene TRDV1; D gene unclear. The CDR3 sequence is 20 residues long. V lost 3 bases and J 0 bases, leaving 26 bases between the germline ends. Germline V gene sequence: CDR1 TSWWSYY, CDR2 QGS. Written as DNA, the CDR3 is TGTGCTCTTGGGGAGCTGGTTTTTATGTTACAAGGGGTCTACACCGATAAACTCATCTTT. Its translation is CALGELVFMLQGVYTDKLIF.

In its sample, this clone was seen a few times. TCRdb has a much larger clone's protein, which differs at residue 21 from the translation of this DNA, likely because of a read error; what is shown is the protein translated from the DNA. In DNA form, the CDR3 reads TGTGCCTTTAGGCGGAACCTTCCATTTCATATCGTAGTTGGGGGATACTTGGGGATTTACGCCGATAAACTCATCTTT. It yields the protein CAFRRNLPFHIVVGGYLGIYADKLIF. This chain links TRDV3 with TRDJ1; 10 nucleotides align to TRDD3. TCRdb gives no J gene; it was assigned here by matching the DNA to germline. This CDR3 is 26 amino acids long. Losses at the gene ends were 0 bases for V and 3 bases for J; bases not matched to a gene: 40. CDR1 and CDR2 (germline): TVYSNPD, GDNSRS (reference sequence).

As regards this clone: This probably arose from a read error, given a far larger clone one base away. Other DNA sequences of this sample code for an identical CDR3. The rearrangement links TRDV1 to TRDJ3; TRDD3 is a possible D gene (8 bases). CDR1 TSWWSYY and CDR2 QGS come from the germline V gene. This CDR3 has 25 amino acids. CDR3 sequence (DNA): TGTGCTCTTGGGGATCCAATTTTCCTACAGGGGGATAACCGTGCGGACTCCTGGGACACCCGACAAATGTTTTTC. Translating gives CALGDPIFLQGDNRADSWDTRQMFF.